A selection of T cell receptor beta chains follows, all from one sample in a study of patients and donors after allogeneic stem cell transplantation. From the RT-PCR reads, TCRdb called clonotypes with MiXCR, one entry per CDR3 protein. Of about 960,000 distinct CDR3 sequences in the sample, around 17% were seen once. Sequenced input: blood, either unsorted or a sorted T cell fraction (not recorded which). The receptor set was obtained from a human donor who was either an allogeneic HSCT recipient or a stem cell or donor lymphocyte infusion donor (not recorded which). It is not recorded whose cells these are; they may come from a transplant donor. Each CDR3 is given with its conserved first and last residue. D genes are given only for firm matches.

V,J,D,CDR3
TRBV5-1,TRBJ2-5,NA,CASSLDPGQETQYF
TRBV12-3/TRBV12-4,TRBJ1-4,TRBD1,CASSLASGPGGREKLFF
TRBV29-1,TRBJ2-6,NA,CSANLDGNSGANVLTF
TRBV27,TRBJ2-1,NA,CASSFLSAGPTTDEQFF
TRBV10-2,TRBJ2-1,TRBD2,CASSESKRGGLLFNDNEQFF
TRBV25-1,TRBJ2-1,TRBD2,CASSELSGRPTYNEQFF
TRBV20-1,TRBJ2-3,TRBD2,CSARFLAGFPDTQYF
TRBV5-1,TRBJ2-7,NA,CASSLGRPLYEQYF
TRBV2,TRBJ2-1,TRBD2,CASSDLGLNYNEQFF
TRBV2,TRBJ1-1,NA,CASSEKTGAFF
TRBV6-1,TRBJ2-1,TRBD2,CASRRTSGAYNEQFF
TRBV12-3/TRBV12-4,TRBJ1-6,NA,CASSYGTFYSPLHF
TRBV7-2,TRBJ1-6,NA,CASSLMGGNSPLHF
TRBV9,TRBJ1-6,NA,CASSPYPSSYNSPLHF
TRBV4-2,TRBJ2-1,TRBD2,CASSPVGLARDHNEQFF
TRBV12-5,TRBJ1-5,NA,CASGLAGSPGPQHF
TRBV24-1,TRBJ1-1,NA,CATSEQGTEAFF
TRBV12-3/TRBV12-4,TRBJ2-1,NA,CASNARGLSSYNEQFF
TRBV7-9,TRBJ1-5,TRBD1,CASSYQGERNQPQHF
TRBV7-8,TRBJ1-5,NA,CASSLADLGGQPQHF
TRBV7-9,TRBJ2-3,NA,CASSPPRGDTQYF
TRBV7-2,TRBJ2-5,NA,CASRRLGGETQYF
TRBV11-2,TRBJ2-2,TRBD2,CASSTLAGGTGELFF
TRBV29-1,TRBJ2-2,NA,CSVEDGRLNTGELFF
TRBV7-2,TRBJ2-7,NA,CASSSHGGPYEQYF
TRBV12-3/TRBV12-4,TRBJ2-3,NA,CASTSTGRLTDTQYF
TRBV4-1,TRBJ2-1,TRBD1,CASSRRQGASNEQFF
TRBV6-1,TRBJ2-1,NA,CASSPTSKGVGGEQFF
TRBV9,TRBJ1-2,NA,CASSVVGGNGYTF
TRBV20-1,TRBJ2-1,NA,CSARDDVNEQFF
TRBV20-1,TRBJ2-3,NA,CSATTPDTQYF
TRBV20-1,TRBJ1-2,TRBD1,CSARRLAGGNYGYTF
TRBV5-1,TRBJ2-4,NA,CASSLAGEVAKNIQYF
TRBV12-5,TRBJ2-2,TRBD1,CASGPDRGPGELFF
TRBV5-6,TRBJ1-5,NA,CASSFERDQPQHF
TRBV30,TRBJ2-5,TRBD2,CAWTRGLAGETQYF
TRBV20-1,TRBJ2-7,TRBD2,CSARDLPGGAYEQYF
TRBV20-1,TRBJ1-4,TRBD1,CSATGQDEKLFF
TRBV7-9,TRBJ2-2,TRBD2,CANRGGDSDTGELFF
TRBV4-1,TRBJ1-4,NA,CASSQEGPIARAFF
TRBV12-3/TRBV12-4,TRBJ2-7,NA,CAAGVGNEQYF